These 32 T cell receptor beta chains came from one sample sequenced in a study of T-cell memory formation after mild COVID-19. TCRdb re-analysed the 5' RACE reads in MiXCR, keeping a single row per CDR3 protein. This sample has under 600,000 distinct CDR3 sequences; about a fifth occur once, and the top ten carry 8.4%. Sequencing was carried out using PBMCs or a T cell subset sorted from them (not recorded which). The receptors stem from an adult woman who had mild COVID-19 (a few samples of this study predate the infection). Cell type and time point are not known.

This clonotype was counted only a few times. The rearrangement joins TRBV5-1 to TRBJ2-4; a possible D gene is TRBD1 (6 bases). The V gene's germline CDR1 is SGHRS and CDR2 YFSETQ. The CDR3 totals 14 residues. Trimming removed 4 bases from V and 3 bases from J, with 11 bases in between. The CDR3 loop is CASSPGVDKNIQYF. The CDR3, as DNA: TGCGCCAGCAGCCCAGGGGTCGACAAAAACATTCAGTACTTC.

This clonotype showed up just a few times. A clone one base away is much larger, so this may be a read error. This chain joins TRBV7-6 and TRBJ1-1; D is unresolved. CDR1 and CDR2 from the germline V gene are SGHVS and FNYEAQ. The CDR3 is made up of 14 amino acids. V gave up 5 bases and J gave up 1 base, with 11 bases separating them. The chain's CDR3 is CASSPGKGNTEAFF. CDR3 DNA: TGTGCCAGCAGCCCCGGGAAGGGGAACACTGAAGCTTTCTTT.

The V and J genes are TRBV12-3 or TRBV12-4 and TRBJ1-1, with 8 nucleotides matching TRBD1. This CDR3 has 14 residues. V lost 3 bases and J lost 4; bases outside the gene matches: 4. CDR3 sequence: CASSFAGGSTEAFF. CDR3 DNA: TGTGCCAGCAGTTTTGCAGGGGGCAGCACTGAAGCTTTCTTT.

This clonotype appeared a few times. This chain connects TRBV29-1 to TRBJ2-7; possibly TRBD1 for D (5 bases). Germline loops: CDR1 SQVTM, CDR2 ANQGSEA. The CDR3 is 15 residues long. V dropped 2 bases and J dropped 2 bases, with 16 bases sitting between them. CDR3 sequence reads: CSVETARQGTYEQYF. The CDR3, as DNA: TGCAGCGTTGAAACGGCGCGGCAGGGAACCTACGAGCAGTACTTC.

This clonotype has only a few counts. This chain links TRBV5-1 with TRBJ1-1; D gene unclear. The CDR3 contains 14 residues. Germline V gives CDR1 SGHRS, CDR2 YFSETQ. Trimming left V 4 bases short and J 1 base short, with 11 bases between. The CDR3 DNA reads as TGCGCCAGCAGCCGCAAATTCGGGAACACTGAAGCTTTCTTT. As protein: CASSRKFGNTEAFF.

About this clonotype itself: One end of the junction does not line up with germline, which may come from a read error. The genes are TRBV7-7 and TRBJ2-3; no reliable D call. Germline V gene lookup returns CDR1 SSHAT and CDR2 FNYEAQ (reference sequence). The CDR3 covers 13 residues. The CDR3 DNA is TGTGCTAGCAGCTTCCAGGCCACGGATACGCAGTATTTT. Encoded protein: CASSFQATDTQYF.

CDR3 nucleotide sequence: TGTGCCAGCAGGGGAGCCGGGACTGAAGCTTTCTTT. Protein: CASRGAGTEAFF. The chain joins TRBV14 to TRBJ1-1; D remains ambiguous. This CDR3 spans 12 amino acids. V lost 6 bases to trimming and J lost 5 bases, with 10 bases between them. Germline values: CDR1 SGHDN, CDR2 FVKESK. The full variable domain, its missing parts supplied by reference TRBV14 and TRBJ1-1, is EAGVTQFPSHSVIEKGQTVTLRCDPISGHDNLYWYRRVMGKEIKFLLHFVKESKQDESGMPNNRFLAERTGGTYSTLKVQPAELEDSGVYFCASRGAGTEAFFGQGTRLTVV.

The CDR3 spells CSARARVLSYEQYF. CDR3 coding DNA: TGCAGTGCTAGAGCCAGGGTTTTGTCCTACGAGCAGTACTTC. The V call is TRBV20-1, the J call TRBJ2-7; D possibly corresponds to TRBD1 (5 bases). This CDR3 has 14 residues. With 1 base removed from V and 1 base from J, the gap between germline ends came to 11 bases. Per the germline V gene, CDR1 is DFQATT and CDR2 is SNEGSKA (reference sequence).

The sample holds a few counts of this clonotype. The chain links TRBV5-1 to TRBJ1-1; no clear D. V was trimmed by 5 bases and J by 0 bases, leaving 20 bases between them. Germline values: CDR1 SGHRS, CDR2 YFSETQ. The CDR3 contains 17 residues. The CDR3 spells CASRALREDYMNTEAFF. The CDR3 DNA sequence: TGCGCCAGCAGGGCCTTACGGGAAGACTACATGAACACTGAAGCTTTCTTT. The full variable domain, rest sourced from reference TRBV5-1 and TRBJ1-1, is KAGVTQTPRYLIKTRGQQVTLSCSPISGHRSVSWYQQTPGQGLQFLFEYFSETQRNKGNFPGRFSGRQFSNSRSEMNVSTLELGDSALYLCASRALREDYMNTEAFFGQGTRLTVV.

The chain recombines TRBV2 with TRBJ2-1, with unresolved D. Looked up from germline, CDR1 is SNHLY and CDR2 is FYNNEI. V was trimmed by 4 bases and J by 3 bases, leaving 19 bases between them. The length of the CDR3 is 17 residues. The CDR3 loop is CASSVPHDWASYNEQFF. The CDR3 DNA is TGTGCCAGCAGTGTCCCGCACGACTGGGCCAGCTACAATGAGCAGTTCTTC.

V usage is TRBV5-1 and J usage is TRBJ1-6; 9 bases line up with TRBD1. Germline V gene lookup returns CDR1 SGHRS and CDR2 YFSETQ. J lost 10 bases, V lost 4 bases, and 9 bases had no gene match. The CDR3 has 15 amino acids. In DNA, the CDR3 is TGCGCCAGCAGCCCGAAGGGACAGGGAGGGTCACCCCTCCACTTT. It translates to CASSPKGQGGSPLHF.

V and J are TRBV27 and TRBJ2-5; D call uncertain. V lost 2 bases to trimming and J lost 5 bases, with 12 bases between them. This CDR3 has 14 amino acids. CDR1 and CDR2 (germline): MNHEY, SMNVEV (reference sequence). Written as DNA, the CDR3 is TGTGCCAGCAGTTTACCTCGAGCCGGGGAGACCCAGTACTTC. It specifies CASSLPRAGETQYF.

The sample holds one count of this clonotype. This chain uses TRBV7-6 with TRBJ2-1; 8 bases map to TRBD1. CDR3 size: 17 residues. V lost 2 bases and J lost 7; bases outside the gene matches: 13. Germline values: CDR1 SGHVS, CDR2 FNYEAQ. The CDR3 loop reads CASSLSSDREIVNEQFF. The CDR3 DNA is TGTGCCAGCAGCTTAAGCTCGGACAGGGAAATCGTGAATGAGCAGTTCTTC. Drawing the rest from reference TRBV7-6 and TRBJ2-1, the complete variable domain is GAGVSQSPRYKVTKRGQDVALRCDPISGHVSLYWYRQALGQGPEFLTYFNYEAQQDKSGLPNDRFSAERPEGSISTLTIQRTEQRDSAMYRCASSLSSDREIVNEQFFGPGTRLTVL.

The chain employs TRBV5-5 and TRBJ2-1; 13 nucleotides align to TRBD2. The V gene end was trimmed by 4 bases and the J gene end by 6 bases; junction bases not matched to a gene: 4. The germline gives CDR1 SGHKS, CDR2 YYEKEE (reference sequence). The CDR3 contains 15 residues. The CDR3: CASSRLAGGSNEQFF. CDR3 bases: TGTGCCAGCAGCCGACTAGCGGGAGGATCCAATGAGCAGTTCTTC.

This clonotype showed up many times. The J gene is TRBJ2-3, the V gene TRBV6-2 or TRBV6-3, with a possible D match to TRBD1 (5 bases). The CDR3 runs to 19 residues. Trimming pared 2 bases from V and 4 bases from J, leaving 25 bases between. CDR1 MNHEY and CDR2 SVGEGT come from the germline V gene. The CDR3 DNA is TGTGCCAGCAGTTACCCGACCTTAAGGGGCCCCCACCCAGCAGATACGCAGTATTTT. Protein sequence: CASSYPTLRGPHPADTQYF.

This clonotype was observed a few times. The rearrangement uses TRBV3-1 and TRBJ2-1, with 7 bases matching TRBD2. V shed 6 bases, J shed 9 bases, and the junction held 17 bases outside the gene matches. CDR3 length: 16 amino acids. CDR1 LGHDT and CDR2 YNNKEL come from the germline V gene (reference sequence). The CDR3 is CASSQGLSGPLREQFF. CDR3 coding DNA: TGTGCCAGCAGTCAGGGACTATCGGGACCCTTACGTGAGCAGTTCTTC.

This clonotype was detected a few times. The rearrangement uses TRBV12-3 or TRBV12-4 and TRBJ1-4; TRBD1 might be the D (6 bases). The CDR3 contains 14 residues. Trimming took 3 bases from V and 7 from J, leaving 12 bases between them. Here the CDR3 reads CASSFRGGGEKLFF. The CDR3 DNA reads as TGTGCCAGCAGTTTCAGGGGAGGAGGTGAAAAACTGTTTTTT.

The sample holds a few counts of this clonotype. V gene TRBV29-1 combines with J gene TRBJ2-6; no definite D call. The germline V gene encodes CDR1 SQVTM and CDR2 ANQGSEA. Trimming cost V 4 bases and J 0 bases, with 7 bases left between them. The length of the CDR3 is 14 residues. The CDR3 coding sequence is TGCAGCGTTGTGGACGACTCTGGGGCCAACGTCCTGACTTTC. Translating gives CSVVDDSGANVLTF.

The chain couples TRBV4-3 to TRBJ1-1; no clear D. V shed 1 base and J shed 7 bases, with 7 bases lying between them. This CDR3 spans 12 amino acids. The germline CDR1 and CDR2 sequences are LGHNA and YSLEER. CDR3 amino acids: CASSQGFGEAFF. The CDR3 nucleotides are TGCGCCAGCAGCCAAGGTTTCGGTGAAGCTTTCTTT.

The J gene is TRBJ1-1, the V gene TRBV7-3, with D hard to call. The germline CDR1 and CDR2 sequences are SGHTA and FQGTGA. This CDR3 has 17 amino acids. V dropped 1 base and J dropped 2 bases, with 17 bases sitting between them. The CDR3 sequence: CASSLNGGNYLNTEAFF. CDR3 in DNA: TGTGCCAGCAGCTTAAATGGAGGCAACTACCTAAACACTGAAGCTTTCTTT.

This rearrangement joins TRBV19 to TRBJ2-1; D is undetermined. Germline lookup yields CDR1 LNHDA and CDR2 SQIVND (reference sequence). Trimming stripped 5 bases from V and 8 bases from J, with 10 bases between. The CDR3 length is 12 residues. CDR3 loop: CASSLQAHEQFF. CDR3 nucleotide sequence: TGTGCCAGTAGTCTACAAGCCCATGAGCAGTTCTTC.

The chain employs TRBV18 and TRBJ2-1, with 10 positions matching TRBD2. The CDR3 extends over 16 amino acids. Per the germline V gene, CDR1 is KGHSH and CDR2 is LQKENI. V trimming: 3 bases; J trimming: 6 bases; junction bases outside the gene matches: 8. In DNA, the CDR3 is TGTGCCAGCTCACCGACATCTAGCGGGGGCCGCAATGAGCAGTTCTTC. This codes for CASSPTSSGGRNEQFF.

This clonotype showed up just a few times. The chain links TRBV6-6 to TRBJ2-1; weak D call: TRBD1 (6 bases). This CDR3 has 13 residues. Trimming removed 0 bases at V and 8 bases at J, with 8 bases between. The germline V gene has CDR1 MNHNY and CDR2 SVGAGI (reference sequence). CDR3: CASSYSRTDEQFF. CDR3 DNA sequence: TGTGCCAGCAGTTACTCCCGGACAGATGAGCAGTTCTTC.

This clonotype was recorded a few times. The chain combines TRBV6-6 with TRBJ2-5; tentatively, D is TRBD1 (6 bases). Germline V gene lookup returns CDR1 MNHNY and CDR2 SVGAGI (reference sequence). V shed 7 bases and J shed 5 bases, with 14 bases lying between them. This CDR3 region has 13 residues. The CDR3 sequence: CASIPDSQETQYF. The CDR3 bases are TGTGCCAGCATCCCGGACAGCCAGGAGACCCAGTACTTC.

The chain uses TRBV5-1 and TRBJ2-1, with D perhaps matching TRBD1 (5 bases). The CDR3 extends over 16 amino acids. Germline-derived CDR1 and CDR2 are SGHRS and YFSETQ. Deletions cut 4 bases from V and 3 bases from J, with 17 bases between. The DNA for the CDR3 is TGCGCCAGCAGCCCTGACGCAGGGATGGGCTACAATGAGCAGTTCTTC. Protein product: CASSPDAGMGYNEQFF.

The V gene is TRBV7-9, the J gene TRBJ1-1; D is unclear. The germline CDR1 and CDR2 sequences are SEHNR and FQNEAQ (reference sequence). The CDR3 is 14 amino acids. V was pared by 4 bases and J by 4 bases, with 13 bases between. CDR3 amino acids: CASSSAPEITEAFF. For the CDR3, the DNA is TGTGCCAGCAGCTCCGCCCCGGAAATCACTGAAGCTTTCTTT.

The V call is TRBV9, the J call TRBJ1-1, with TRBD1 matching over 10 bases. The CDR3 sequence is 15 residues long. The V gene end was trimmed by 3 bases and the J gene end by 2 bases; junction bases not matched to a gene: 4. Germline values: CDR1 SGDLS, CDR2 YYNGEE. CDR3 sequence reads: CASSAGTGENTEAFF. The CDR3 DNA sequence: TGTGCCAGCAGCGCTGGGACAGGGGAAAACACTGAAGCTTTCTTT.

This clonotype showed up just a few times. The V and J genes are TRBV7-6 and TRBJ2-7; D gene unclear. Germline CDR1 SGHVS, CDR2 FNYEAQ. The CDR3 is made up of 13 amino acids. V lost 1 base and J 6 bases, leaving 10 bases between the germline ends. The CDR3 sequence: CASSLVQPGEQYF. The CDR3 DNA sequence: TGTGCCAGCAGCTTAGTACAGCCGGGCGAGCAGTACTTC.

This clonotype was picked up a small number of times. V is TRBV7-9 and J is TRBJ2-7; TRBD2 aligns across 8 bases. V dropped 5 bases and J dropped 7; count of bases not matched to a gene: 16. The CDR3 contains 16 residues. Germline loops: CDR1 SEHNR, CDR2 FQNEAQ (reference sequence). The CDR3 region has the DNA TGTGCCAGCAGCCTCGGACATAGCGGGACCCAGCGGGAGCAGTACTTC. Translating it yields CASSLGHSGTQREQYF. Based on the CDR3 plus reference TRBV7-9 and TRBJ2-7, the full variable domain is DTGVSQNPRHKITKRGQNVTFRCDPISEHNRLYWYRQTLGQGPEFLTYFQNEAQLEKSRLLSDRFSAERPKGSFSTLEIQRTEQGDSAMYLCASSLGHSGTQREQYFGPGTRLTVT.

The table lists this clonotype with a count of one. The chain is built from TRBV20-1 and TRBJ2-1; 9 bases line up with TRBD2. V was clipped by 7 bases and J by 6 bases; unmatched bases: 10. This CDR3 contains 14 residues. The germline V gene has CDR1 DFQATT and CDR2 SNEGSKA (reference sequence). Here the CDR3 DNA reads TGCAGTGGTACAGCGGGAGGATTCAGCAATGAGCAGTTCTTC. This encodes CSGTAGGFSNEQFF.

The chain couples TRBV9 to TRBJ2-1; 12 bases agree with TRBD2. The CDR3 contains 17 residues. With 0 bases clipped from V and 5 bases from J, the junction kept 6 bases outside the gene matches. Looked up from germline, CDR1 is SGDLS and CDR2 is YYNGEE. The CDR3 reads CASSVDASGGADNEQFF. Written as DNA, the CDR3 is TGTGCCAGCAGCGTAGACGCTAGCGGGGGGGCGGACAATGAGCAGTTCTTC. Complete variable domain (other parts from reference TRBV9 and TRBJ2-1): DSGVTQTPKHLITATGQRVTLRCSPRSGDLSVYWYQQSLDQGLQFLIQYYNGEERAKGNILERFSAQQFPDLHSELNLSSLELGDSALYFCASSVDASGGADNEQFFGPGTRLTVL.

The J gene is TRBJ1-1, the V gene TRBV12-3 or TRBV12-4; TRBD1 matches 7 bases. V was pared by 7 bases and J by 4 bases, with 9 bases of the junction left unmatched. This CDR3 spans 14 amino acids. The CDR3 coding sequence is TGTGCCAGCACGGCCAGGGGGTACGGCACTGAAGCTTTCTTT. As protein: CASTARGYGTEAFF.